A single T cell receptor (beta chain) is shown here with its context. Antigen unknown. With the Oncomine TCR Beta short-read assay, DNA from cultured CD4+ T cells was sequenced. Cultures of CD4+ T cells served as the source for extracting genomic DNA. TCRdb independently ran MiXCR on the PCR reads; one entry per CDR3 protein. Of over 20,000 distinct CDR3 sequences in the sample, around 38% were seen once. This sample is drawn from a study of vaccination and CD4 T cells after COVID-19. In germline, CDR1 is DFQATT, CDR2 SNEGSKA (reference sequence). The CDR3 runs to 18 residues. Trimming cost V 0 bases and J 1 base; bases outside gene matches: 10. As for treatment: roughly 11-day PBMC culture with coronavirus spike peptide pools or control peptides (ViraFEST assay). Culture proceeded for around 11 days, and CD4+ T cells were then isolated by negative selection.

The V call is TRBV20-1, the J call TRBJ2-5; 11 bases fit TRBD2. The source is a human donor who received a COVID-19 vaccine. The specimen comprised CD4+ T cells from blood, cultured in vitro, sampled before SARS-CoV-2 vaccination. The CDR3 DNA is TGCAGTGCTAGAGACACGCGAGCCGGGACTAGCGGCCAAGAGACCCAGTACTTC. This gives the protein CSARDTRAGTSGQETQYF.